What follows are 4 T cell receptor beta chains derived from one specimen sequenced in a study of control samples from healthy donors and cancer patients. Assay used: immunoSEQ multiplex PCR; TCRdb lists only in-frame clones, some missing. This sample carries tens of thousands of clones, 85% of them seen once, and the ten largest clones take roughly 6%. Input material: blood. The receptor source for this set is a man aged 35-49 years in good health.

The chain couples TRBV5-1 to TRBJ1-1; TRBD1 aligns across 8 bases. J was trimmed by 4 bases and V by 3 bases; bases with no gene match: 5. CDR1 is SGHRS, CDR2 YFSETQ, per germline. This CDR3 comprises 14 residues. The CDR3 here is CASSSQGAGTEAFF. CDR3 in DNA: TGCGCCAGCAGCTCCCAGGGGGCTGGCACTGAAGCTTTCTTT.

This clone showed up just a few times. The chain carries TRBV7-3 and TRBJ2-2, with a weak D call TRBD1 (5 bases). The CDR3 loop spans 16 amino acids. Germline values: CDR1 SGHTA, CDR2 FQGTGA. Trimming removed 1 base at V and 4 bases at J, with 13 bases between. CDR3 loop: CASSLNSRASTGELFF. CDR3 sequence (DNA): TGTGCCAGCAGCTTAAATTCCAGGGCCTCCACCGGGGAGCTGTTTTTT.

The chain carries TRBV28 and TRBJ1-5; TRBD1 is a possible D gene (5 bases). Germline V CDR1 and CDR2: MDHEN, SYDVKM. V lost 7 bases to trimming and J lost 0 bases, with 13 bases between them. This CDR3 contains 15 residues. Here the CDR3 DNA reads TGTGCCAGCAATTCTGGGGGGGATAGCAATCAGCCCCAGCATTTT. It yields the protein CASNSGGDSNQPQHF.

This clone was observed once. This rearrangement joins TRBV30 to TRBJ1-5, with D maybe TRBD1 (5 bases). Germline lookup yields CDR1 GTSNPN and CDR2 SVGIG (reference sequence). The germline V and J ends were trimmed by 0 bases and 4 bases, with 7 bases remaining between them. CDR3 size: 13 residues. In DNA, the CDR3 is TGTGCCTGGAGTGTCGAGGGGAATCAGCCCCAGCATTTT. Translating it yields CAWSVEGNQPQHF.